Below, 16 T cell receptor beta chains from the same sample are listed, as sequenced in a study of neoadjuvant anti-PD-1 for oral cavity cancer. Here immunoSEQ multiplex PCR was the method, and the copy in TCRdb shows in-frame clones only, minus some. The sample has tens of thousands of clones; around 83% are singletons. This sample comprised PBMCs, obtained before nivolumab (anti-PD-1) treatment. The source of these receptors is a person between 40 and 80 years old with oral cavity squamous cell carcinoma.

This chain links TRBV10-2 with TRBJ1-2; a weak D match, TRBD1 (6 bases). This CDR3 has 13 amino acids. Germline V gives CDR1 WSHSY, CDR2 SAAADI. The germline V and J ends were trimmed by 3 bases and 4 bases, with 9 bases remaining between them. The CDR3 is CASSDRTAYGYTF. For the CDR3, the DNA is TGCGCCAGCAGTGACCGGACAGCCTATGGCTACACCTTC.

CDR3: CASSLEGLGQPQHF. CDR3 nucleotide sequence: TGTGCCAGCAGCTTGGAAGGTCTCGGTCAGCCCCAGCATTTT. The rearrangement joins TRBV5-8 to TRBJ1-5; D is uncertain. Trimming left V 0 bases short and J 6 bases short, with 10 bases between. Germline CDR1 SGHTS, CDR2 YDEGEE. The CDR3 spans 14 residues.

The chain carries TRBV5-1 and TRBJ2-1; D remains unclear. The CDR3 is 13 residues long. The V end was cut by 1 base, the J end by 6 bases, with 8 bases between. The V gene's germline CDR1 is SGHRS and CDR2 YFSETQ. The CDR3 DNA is TGCGCCAGCAGCTTGATCGAGACCAATGAGCAGTTCTTC. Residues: CASSLIETNEQFF.

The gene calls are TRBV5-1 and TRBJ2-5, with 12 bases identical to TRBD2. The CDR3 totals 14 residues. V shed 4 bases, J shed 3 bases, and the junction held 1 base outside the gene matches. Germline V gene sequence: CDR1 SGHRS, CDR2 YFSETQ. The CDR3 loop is CASSGLAGKETQYF. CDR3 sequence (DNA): TGCGCCAGCAGCGGACTAGCGGGGAAAGAGACCCAGTACTTC.

CDR3 sequence reads: CASSNVRDTSGNTIYF. DNA for the CDR3: TGTGCCAGCAGCAACGTCCGGGACACCTCTGGAAACACCATATATTTT. The rearrangement links TRBV13 to TRBJ1-3; possible D gene TRBD1, 6 bases. The germline gives CDR1 PRHDT, CDR2 FYEKMQ (reference sequence). V lost 5 bases to trimming and J lost 0 bases, with 14 bases between them. CDR3 length: 16 amino acids.

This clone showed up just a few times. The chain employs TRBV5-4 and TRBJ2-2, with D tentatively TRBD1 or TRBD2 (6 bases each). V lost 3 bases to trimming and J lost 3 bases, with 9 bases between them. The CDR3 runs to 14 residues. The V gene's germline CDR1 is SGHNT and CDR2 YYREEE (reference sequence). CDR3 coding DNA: TGTGCCAGCAGCTCCGGGGGCTACACCGGGGAGCTGTTTTTT. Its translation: CASSSGGYTGELFF.

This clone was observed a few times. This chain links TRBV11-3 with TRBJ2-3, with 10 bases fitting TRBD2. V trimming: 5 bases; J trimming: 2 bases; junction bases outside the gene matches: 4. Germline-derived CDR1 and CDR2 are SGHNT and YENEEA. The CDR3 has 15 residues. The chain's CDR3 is CASSTTSGDTDTQYF. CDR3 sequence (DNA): TGTGCCAGCAGCACCACTAGCGGGGACACAGATACGCAGTATTTT.

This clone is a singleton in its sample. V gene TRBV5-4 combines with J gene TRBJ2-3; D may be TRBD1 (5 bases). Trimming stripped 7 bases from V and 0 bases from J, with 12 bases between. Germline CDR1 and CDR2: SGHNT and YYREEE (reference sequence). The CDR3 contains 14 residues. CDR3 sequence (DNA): TGTGCCAGCTCGAGGCAGGGAAGCACAGATACGCAGTATTTT. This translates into CASSRQGSTDTQYF.

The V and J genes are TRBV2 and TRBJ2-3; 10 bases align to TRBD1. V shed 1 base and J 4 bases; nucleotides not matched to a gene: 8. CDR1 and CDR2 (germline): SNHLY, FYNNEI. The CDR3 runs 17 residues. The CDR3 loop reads CASSEVRAGTGADTQYF. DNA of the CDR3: TGTGCCAGCAGTGAAGTCAGAGCCGGGACAGGGGCAGATACGCAGTATTTT.

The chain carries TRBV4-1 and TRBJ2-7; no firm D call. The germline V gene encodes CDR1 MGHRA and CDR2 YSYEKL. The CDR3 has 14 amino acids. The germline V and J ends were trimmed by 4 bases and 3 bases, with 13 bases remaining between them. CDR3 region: CASSPTGRYYEQYF. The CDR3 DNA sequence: TGCGCCAGCAGCCCAACCGGACGGTACTACGAGCAGTACTTC.

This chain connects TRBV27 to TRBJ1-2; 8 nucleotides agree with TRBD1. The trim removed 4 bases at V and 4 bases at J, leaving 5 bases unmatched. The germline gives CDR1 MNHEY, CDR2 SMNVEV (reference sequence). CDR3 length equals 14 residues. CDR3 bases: TGTGCCAGCAGTTCCCAGACAGGGGCCTATGGCTACACCTTC. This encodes CASSSQTGAYGYTF.

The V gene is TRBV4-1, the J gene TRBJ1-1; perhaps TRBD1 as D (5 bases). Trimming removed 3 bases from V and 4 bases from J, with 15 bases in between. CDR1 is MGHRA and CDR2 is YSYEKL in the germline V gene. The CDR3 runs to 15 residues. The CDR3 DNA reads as TGCGCCAGCAGCCACCCCGGAGGGGTGCGCACTGAAGCTTTCTTT. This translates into CASSHPGGVRTEAFF.

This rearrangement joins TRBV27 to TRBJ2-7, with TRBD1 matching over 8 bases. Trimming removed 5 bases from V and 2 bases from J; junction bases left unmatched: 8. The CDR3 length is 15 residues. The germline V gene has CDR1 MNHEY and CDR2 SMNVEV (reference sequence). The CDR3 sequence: CASSPRGTGAYEQYF. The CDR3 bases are TGTGCCAGCAGTCCCAGGGGGACAGGAGCCTACGAGCAGTACTTC.

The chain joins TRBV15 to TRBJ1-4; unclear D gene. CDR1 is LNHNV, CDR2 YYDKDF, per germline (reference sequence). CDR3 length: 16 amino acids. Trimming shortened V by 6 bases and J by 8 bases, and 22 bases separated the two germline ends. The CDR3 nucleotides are TGTGCCACCAGATATACAGAATTATCCGTCGGCGAAAAACTGTTTTTT. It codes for CATRYTELSVGEKLFF.

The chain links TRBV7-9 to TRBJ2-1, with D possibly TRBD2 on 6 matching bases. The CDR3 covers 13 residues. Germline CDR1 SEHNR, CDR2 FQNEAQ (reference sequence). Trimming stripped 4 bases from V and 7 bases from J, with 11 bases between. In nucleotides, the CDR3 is TGTGCCAGCAGCTCCCCGGGGGATAATGAGCAGTTCTTC. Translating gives CASSSPGDNEQFF.

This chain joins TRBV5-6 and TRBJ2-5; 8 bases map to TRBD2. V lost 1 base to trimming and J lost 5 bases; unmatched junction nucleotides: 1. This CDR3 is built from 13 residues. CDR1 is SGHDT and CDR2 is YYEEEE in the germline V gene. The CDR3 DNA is TGTGCCAGCAGCTTGAGCGGGAGCGAGACCCAGTACTTC. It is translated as CASSLSGSETQYF.